The source of this T cell receptor (beta chain) is a study of blood T cells in healthy people across ages. With a J-beta primer mix and a sample-barcoded 5' primer, a second PCR ran roughly 6 to 11 cycles. TCRdb redid the calling of the 5' RACE reads with MiXCR, one entry per CDR3 protein. The sample contains around 1.1 million distinct CDR3 sequences, roughly two fifths of which appear only once. The CDR3 covers 17 residues. The V and J ends lost 1 base and 5 bases respectively, with 21 bases between them. CDR1 is SGHVS, CDR2 FNYEAQ, per germline. The rearrangement uses TRBV7-6 and TRBJ2-7; a weak D match, TRBD2 (6 bases). The sequence was obtained from a man between 18 and 29 years old in good health. Sequencing used blood. CDR3: CASSLVLSRGGGHEQYF. CDR3 nucleotides: TGTGCCAGCAGCTTAGTTTTGAGCCGGGGTGGAGGGCACGAGCAGTACTTC.